These 18 T cell receptor beta chains were all obtained from the same sample, sequenced in a study of blood T cells in healthy people across ages. It was with a sample-barcoded 5' primer and a J-beta primer mix that a second PCR of roughly 6 to 12 cycles was run. TCRdb independently ran MiXCR on the 5' RACE reads; one entry per CDR3 protein. Of around 1.5 million distinct CDR3 sequences listed, almost 60% are singletons. Sequenced sample: blood. The receptors derive from a young man in good health.

This chain uses TRBV7-2 with TRBJ2-2; 10 nucleotides agree with TRBD2. V was clipped by 6 bases and J by 0 bases; unmatched bases: 7. The CDR3 runs 17 residues. Germline lookup yields CDR1 SGHTA and CDR2 FQGNSA. The CDR3 DNA reads as TGTGCCAGCAGTCCGAGAGCGGGGGGGCCGAACACCGGGGAGCTGTTTTTT. Amino acids: CASSPRAGGPNTGELFF.

The chain joins TRBV5-6 to TRBJ2-1; TRBD1 matches 7 bases. This CDR3 is built from 15 residues. V lost 4 bases to trimming and J lost 4 bases; unmatched junction nucleotides: 8. CDR1 is SGHDT and CDR2 is YYEEEE in the germline V gene. In nucleotides, the CDR3 is TGTGCCAGCAGCGGGAAGACAGGGTGGTACAATGAGCAGTTCTTC. It is translated as CASSGKTGWYNEQFF.

This rearrangement joins TRBV2 to TRBJ2-3, with 8 bases aligning to TRBD1. V dropped 0 bases and J dropped 5; count of bases not matched to a gene: 7. This CDR3 comprises 16 residues. The V gene's germline CDR1 is SNHLY and CDR2 FYNNEI. This CDR3 reads CASSEAARGRGDTQYF. In nucleotides, the CDR3 is TGTGCCAGCAGTGAAGCGGCCAGGGGGCGAGGAGATACGCAGTATTTT.

This chain connects TRBV5-1 to TRBJ1-1, with a weak D call TRBD1 (6 bases). The CDR3 consists of 15 residues. From germline, CDR1 is SGHRS and CDR2 YFSETQ. The V and J ends lost 0 bases and 4 bases respectively, with 13 bases between them. The CDR3 loop reads CASSLVQGGGTEAFF. DNA for the CDR3: TGCGCCAGCAGCTTGGTACAGGGTGGTGGCACTGAAGCTTTCTTT.

The chain links TRBV7-6 to TRBJ2-3, with 8 bases fitting TRBD2. This CDR3 is 16 amino acids long. The J segment lost 5 bases and the V segment lost 4 bases, leaving 11 bases of the junction unmatched. Germline CDR1 reads SGHVS; CDR2 reads FNYEAQ. The chain's CDR3 is CASSSNQAGEKDTQYF. CDR3 DNA sequence: TGTGCCAGCAGCTCAAATCAAGCGGGAGAGAAAGATACGCAGTATTTT.

The rearrangement links TRBV10-2 to TRBJ2-1, with 11 bases fitting TRBD2. This CDR3 is 16 amino acids long. V dropped 2 bases and J dropped 8; count of bases not matched to a gene: 8. The germline V gene has CDR1 WSHSY and CDR2 SAAADI. The CDR3 loop is CASSEATSGVTYEQFF. CDR3 DNA sequence: TGCGCCAGCAGTGAGGCGACTAGCGGGGTTACGTATGAGCAGTTCTTC.

About this clonotype: Its ends do not fully match the called genes, so a read error is possible. The gene calls are TRBV7-9 and TRBJ2-2, with 7 positions matching TRBD2. CDR1 is SEHNR, CDR2 FQNEAQ, per germline (reference sequence). CDR3 size: 16 residues. CDR3 residues: CASSSSGAGITGGLFF. In DNA, the CDR3 is TGTGCCAGCAGCTCTAGTGGAGCGGGGATCACCGGGGGGCTGTTTTTT.

This chain links TRBV6-5 with TRBJ2-3; unclear D gene. V was cut by 2 bases and J by 3 bases, with 6 bases left in between. Germline lookup yields CDR1 MNHEY and CDR2 SVGAGI. The CDR3 loop spans 13 amino acids. The CDR3 region is CASSYGMTDTQYF. CDR3 coding DNA: TGTGCCAGCAGTTACGGGATGACAGATACGCAGTATTTT.

The CDR3 loop is CASSSPDPAGDEQFF. The CDR3 DNA is TGCGCCAGCAGCTCGCCAGACCCAGCCGGCGATGAGCAGTTCTTC. This chain uses TRBV5-1 with TRBJ2-1, with unresolved D. V was shortened by 3 bases and J by 8 bases, with 18 bases between the two germline ends. Germline assignment: CDR1 SGHRS and CDR2 YFSETQ. CDR3 length equals 15 residues. Looking up the rest from reference TRBV5-1 and TRBJ2-1 gives the full variable domain: KAGVTQTPRYLIKTRGQQVTLSCSPISGHRSVSWYQQTPGQGLQFLFEYFSETQRNKGNFPGRFSGRQFSNSRSEMNVSTLELGDSALYLCASSSPDPAGDEQFFGPGTRLTVL.

The chain joins TRBV6-2 or TRBV6-3 to TRBJ2-3, with D possibly TRBD2 on 5 matching bases. The CDR3 consists of 12 residues. V was cut by 2 bases and J by 8 bases, with 8 bases left in between. Germline V gives CDR1 MNHEY, CDR2 SVGEGT. The CDR3 DNA reads TGTGCCAGCAGTTACGTAGAGGGTACGCAGTATTTT. Encoded protein: CASSYVEGTQYF.

This rearrangement joins TRBV20-1 to TRBJ2-2, with 8 bases aligning to TRBD1. The CDR3 has 16 residues. The trim removed 5 bases at V and 6 bases at J, leaving 14 bases unmatched. The germline CDR1 and CDR2 sequences are DFQATT and SNEGSKA (reference sequence). The DNA for the CDR3 is TGCAGTGCTTATGATGCCGGCAGGGGGCTCGCCGGGGAGCTGTTTTTT. Its protein product is CSAYDAGRGLAGELFF.

This rearrangement joins TRBV25-1 to TRBJ2-1, with 12 bases lining up with TRBD2. CDR1 is MGHDK and CDR2 is SYGVNS in the germline V gene. This CDR3 has 15 amino acids. Losses at the gene ends were 6 bases for V and 8 bases for J; bases not matched to a gene: 8. CDR3 in amino acids: CASRESSGRVHEQFF. CDR3 nucleotides: TGTGCCAGCAGGGAGTCTAGCGGGAGGGTACATGAGCAGTTCTTC.

The chain links TRBV27 to TRBJ2-1, with TRBD1 identical over 7 bases. Germline CDR1 MNHEY, CDR2 SMNVEV (reference sequence). This CDR3 is 16 amino acids long. V gave up 6 bases and J gave up 3 bases; unmatched junction bases: 11. The CDR3 DNA sequence: TGTGCCAGCAGGGACGGGACAGATCTATTCTACAATGAGCAGTTCTTC. This translates into CASRDGTDLFYNEQFF.

This clonotype occurred once. The rearrangement joins TRBV5-1 to TRBJ2-4; 7 bases are shared with TRBD1. The DNA end is a closer match to TRBJ2-7, so the J assignment may be wrong. This CDR3 spans 14 amino acids. Per the germline V gene, CDR1 is SGHRS and CDR2 is YFSETQ. The CDR3 nucleotides read TGCGCCAGCAGCTTCACCCGACAGGGCTACGAGCAGTACTTC. This translates into CASSFTRQGYEQYF.

The V and J genes are TRBV9 and TRBJ1-1; the match to TRBD1 covers 7 bases. Germline CDR1 and CDR2: SGDLS and YYNGEE. The CDR3 has 15 residues. J lost 1 base, V lost 3 bases, and 6 bases had no gene match. Here the CDR3 reads CASSDGQDSNTEAFF. DNA of the CDR3: TGTGCCAGCAGCGACGGACAGGACTCGAACACTGAAGCTTTCTTT.

The rearrangement joins TRBV29-1 to TRBJ2-3, with 7 bases fitting TRBD2. V shed 6 bases and J 4 bases; nucleotides not matched to a gene: 13. There are 15 residues in the CDR3. Germline values: CDR1 SQVTM, CDR2 ANQGSEA. The CDR3 spells CSVRGTTNRADTQYF. Here the CDR3 DNA reads TGCAGCGTCCGCGGGACTACTAACCGCGCAGATACGCAGTATTTT.

This clonotype has just one count. The CDR3 nucleotides read TGTGCCAGCAGTTTAATCAAGGGCCCCTACAATGAGCAGTTCTTC. It translates to CASSLIKGPYNEQFF. The chain combines TRBV27 with TRBJ2-1; the D is unclear. The CDR3 loop spans 15 amino acids. Germline V gene sequence: CDR1 MNHEY, CDR2 SMNVEV (reference sequence). The V and J ends lost 2 bases and 2 bases respectively, with 10 bases between them.

This clonotype was seen a few times. This chain joins TRBV10-3 and TRBJ2-5, with D perhaps TRBD2 (6 bases). Germline V gene lookup returns CDR1 ENHRY and CDR2 SYGVKD. Trimming removed 6 bases at V and 2 bases at J, with 10 bases between. This CDR3 contains 13 residues. As DNA, the CDR3 is TGTGCCATCAGCAAAGGGACTCAAGAGACCCAGTACTTC. Protein sequence: CAISKGTQETQYF.